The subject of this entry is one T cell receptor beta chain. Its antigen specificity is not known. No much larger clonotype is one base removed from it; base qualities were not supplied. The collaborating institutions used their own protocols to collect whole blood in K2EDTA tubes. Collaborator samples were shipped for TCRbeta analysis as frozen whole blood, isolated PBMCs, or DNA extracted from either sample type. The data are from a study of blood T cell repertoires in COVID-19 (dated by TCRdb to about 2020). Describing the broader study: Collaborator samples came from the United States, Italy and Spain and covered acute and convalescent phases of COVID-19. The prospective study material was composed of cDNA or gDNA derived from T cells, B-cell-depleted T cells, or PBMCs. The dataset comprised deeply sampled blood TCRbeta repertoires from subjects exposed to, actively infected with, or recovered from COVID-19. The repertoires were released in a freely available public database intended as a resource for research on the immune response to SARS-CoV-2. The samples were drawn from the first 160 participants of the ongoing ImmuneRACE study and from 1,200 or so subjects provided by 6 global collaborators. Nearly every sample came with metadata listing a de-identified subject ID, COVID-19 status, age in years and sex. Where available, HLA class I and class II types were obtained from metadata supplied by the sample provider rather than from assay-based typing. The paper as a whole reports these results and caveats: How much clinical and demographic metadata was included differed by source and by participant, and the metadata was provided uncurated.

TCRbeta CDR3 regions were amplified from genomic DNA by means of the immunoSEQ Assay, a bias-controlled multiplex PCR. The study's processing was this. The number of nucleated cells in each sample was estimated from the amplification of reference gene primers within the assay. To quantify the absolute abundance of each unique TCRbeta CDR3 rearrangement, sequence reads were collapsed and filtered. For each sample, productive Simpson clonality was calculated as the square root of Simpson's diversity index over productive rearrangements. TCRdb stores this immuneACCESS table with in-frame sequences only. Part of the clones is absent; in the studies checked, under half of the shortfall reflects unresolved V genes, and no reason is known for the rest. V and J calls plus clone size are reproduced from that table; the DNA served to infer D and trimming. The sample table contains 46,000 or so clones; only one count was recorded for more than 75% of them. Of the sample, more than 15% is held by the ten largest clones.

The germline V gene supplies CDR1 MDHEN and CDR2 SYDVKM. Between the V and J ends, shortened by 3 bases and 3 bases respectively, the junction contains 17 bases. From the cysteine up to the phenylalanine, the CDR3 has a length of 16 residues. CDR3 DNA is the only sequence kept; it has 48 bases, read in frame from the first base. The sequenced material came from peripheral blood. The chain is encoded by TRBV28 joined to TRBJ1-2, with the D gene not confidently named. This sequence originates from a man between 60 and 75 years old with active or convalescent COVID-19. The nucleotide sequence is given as TGTGCCAGCAGTTTCCCAGGAGGGAGGGTGGACTATGGCTACACCTTC. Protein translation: CASSFPGGRVDYGYTF.